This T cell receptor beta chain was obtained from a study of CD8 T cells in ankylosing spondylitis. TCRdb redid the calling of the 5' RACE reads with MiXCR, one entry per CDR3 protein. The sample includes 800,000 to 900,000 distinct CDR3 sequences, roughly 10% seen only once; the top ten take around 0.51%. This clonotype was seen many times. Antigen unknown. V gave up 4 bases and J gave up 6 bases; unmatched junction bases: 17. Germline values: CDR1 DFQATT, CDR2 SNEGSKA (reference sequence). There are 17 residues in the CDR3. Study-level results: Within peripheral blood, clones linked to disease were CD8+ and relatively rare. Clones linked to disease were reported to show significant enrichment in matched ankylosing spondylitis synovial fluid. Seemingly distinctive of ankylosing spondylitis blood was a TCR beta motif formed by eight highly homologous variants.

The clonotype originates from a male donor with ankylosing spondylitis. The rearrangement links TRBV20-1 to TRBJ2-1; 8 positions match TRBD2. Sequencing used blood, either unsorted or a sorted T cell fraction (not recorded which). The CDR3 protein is CSATLMLAGGLSNEQFF. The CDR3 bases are TGCAGTGCTACATTGATGTTGGCGGGAGGCTTGTCCAATGAGCAGTTCTTC.